This TCR beta chain was captured in a study of PD-1 blockade in classical Hodgkin lymphoma. Study-wide results and caveats: Complete responders possessed baseline diversity comparable to newly diagnosed patients.

All patients experienced relapse after autologous stem cell transplantation, and brentuximab vedotin exposure was variable. CD4+ T cells were purified from thawed PBMCs by negative selection. Patients reached a best response of complete response, partial response or progressive disease. On this clone: Its antigen remains unidentified.

Clones were sequenced by immunoSEQ multiplex PCR, and TCRdb holds only the in-frame ones, with some missing. The table includes 30,000 to 35,000 clones, over 75% detected once. Between the trimmed V and J ends, which lost 0 bases and 1 base, there was a span of 7 bases. CDR1 LGHNA and CDR2 YNFKEQ come from the germline V gene. The CDR3 has 15 amino acids. The clonotype comes from a human donor with classical Hodgkin lymphoma. Material: CD4+ T cells from blood, obtained at baseline. The V and J genes are TRBV4-2 and TRBJ1-5, with a weak D call TRBD1 (6 bases). CDR3 sequence reads: CASSQETGSNQPQHF. In DNA form, the CDR3 reads TGTGCCAGCAGCCAAGAGACAGGAAGCAATCAGCCCCAGCATTTT.